Listed below are T cell receptor beta chains from one sample, sequenced in a study of spatial heterogeneity in lung cancer. TCRdb ran MiXCR on the 5' RACE reads and lists one entry per CDR3 protein. Of more than 35,000 distinct CDR3 sequences in the sample, 5.2% were seen once. The specimen was PBMCs, collected at surgery. The origin of the receptors is a female donor with early-stage non-small cell lung cancer. CDR3s include the opening cysteine and the closing phenylalanine or tryptophan. The D gene is left open where the match is weak. Clone sizes are shown as once, few or many counts, or a class when the clone is expanded.

CDR3aa: CASSLTPETQYF; CDR3nt: TGTGCCAGCAGCTTAACGCCGGAGACCCAGTACTTC; abundance: few; j_gene: TRBJ2-5; v_gene: TRBV7-9; len: 12; d_gene: NA
CDR3aa: CASSPRTGLASPLHF; CDR3nt: TGTGCCAGCAGCCCCCGGACAGGACTTGCCTCACCCCTCCACTTT; abundance: few; j_gene: TRBJ1-6; v_gene: TRBV5-6; len: 15; d_gene: TRBD1
CDR3aa: CASSLRDGNQPQHF; CDR3nt: TGTGCCAGCAGCCTCCGGGACGGTAATCAGCCCCAGCATTTT; abundance: many; j_gene: TRBJ1-5; v_gene: TRBV7-2; len: 14; d_gene: NA
CDR3aa: CASSFGAVYEQYF; CDR3nt: TGTGCCAGCAGTTTCGGCGCTGTCTACGAGCAGTACTTC; abundance: many; j_gene: TRBJ2-7; v_gene: TRBV12-3/TRBV12-4; len: 13; d_gene: NA
CDR3aa: CATSRDPSYEQYF; CDR3nt: TGTGCCACCAGCAGAGATCCGTCTTACGAGCAGTACTTC; abundance: many; j_gene: TRBJ2-7; v_gene: TRBV15; len: 13; d_gene: NA
CDR3aa: CASSLEQDSPLHF; CDR3nt: TGCGCCAGCAGCTTGGAGCAGGATTCACCCCTCCACTTT; abundance: many; j_gene: TRBJ1-6; v_gene: TRBV5-1; len: 13; d_gene: NA
CDR3aa: CASSLNADPNTEAFF; CDR3nt: TGTGCCAGCAGCCTCAACGCCGACCCGAACACTGAAGCTTTCTTT; abundance: many; j_gene: TRBJ1-1; v_gene: TRBV7-9; len: 15; d_gene: NA
CDR3aa: CASSLTSGGHYTQYF; CDR3nt: TGTGCCAGCAGTTTGACTAGCGGGGGGCACTATACGCAGTATTTT; abundance: many; j_gene: TRBJ2-3; v_gene: TRBV12-3/TRBV12-4; len: 15; d_gene: TRBD2
CDR3aa: CASSLQLFRNEQFF; CDR3nt: TGCGCCAGCAGCTTGCAGTTATTCCGTAATGAGCAGTTCTTC; abundance: many; j_gene: TRBJ2-1; v_gene: TRBV5-1; len: 14; d_gene: NA
CDR3aa: CASSQEAGTEAFF; CDR3nt: TGTGCCAGCAGCCAAGAAGCGGGGACTGAAGCTTTCTTT; abundance: many; j_gene: TRBJ1-1; v_gene: TRBV4-2; len: 13; d_gene: NA
CDR3aa: CACSTGGYGYTF; CDR3nt: TGTGCCTGCTCTACAGGGGGATATGGCTACACCTTC; abundance: many; j_gene: TRBJ1-2; v_gene: TRBV30; len: 12; d_gene: TRBD1
CDR3aa: CASSLVRPSNTGELFF; CDR3nt: TGTGCCAGCAGCTTGGTTAGGCCGTCGAACACCGGGGAGCTGTTTTTT; abundance: many; j_gene: TRBJ2-2; v_gene: TRBV5-5; len: 16; d_gene: NA
CDR3aa: CASSPLQGVGNQPQHF; CDR3nt: TGTGCCAGCTCACCACTTCAAGGGGTCGGCAATCAGCCCCAGCATTTT; abundance: many; j_gene: TRBJ1-5; v_gene: TRBV18; len: 16; d_gene: NA